This T cell receptor beta chain was identified in a study of chemoradiotherapy in HPV16-positive cancers. CDR1 and CDR2 (germline): SQVTM, ANQGSEA. This CDR3 region has 13 residues. V shed 6 bases and J 6 bases; nucleotides not matched to a gene: 7. The data were produced by immunoSEQ multiplex PCR, yet TCRdb's version contains in-frame clones alone and is incomplete. The repertoire holds a few thousand clones, 90% seen once, with less than 6% in the top ten. Material: tumor tissue, obtained from a patient who underwent chemoradiotherapy. The clonotype was recovered from a human donor with HPV-associated anogenital cancer. The V call is TRBV29-1, the J call TRBJ1-5, with 8 bases lining up with TRBD1. The DNA of the CDR3 is TGCAGCGTCGCAGACAGGGGCAGTCAGCCCCAGCATTTT. The encoded protein is CSVADRGSQPQHF.